This T cell receptor (beta chain) was obtained from a study of blood T cell repertoires in COVID-19 (dated by TCRdb to the early 2020s). In terms of the full investigation: Samples from collaborators originated in the United States, Italy and Spain and spanned both the acute and convalescent phases of COVID-19. The material from the prospective study consisted of cDNA or gDNA derived from T cells, B-cell-depleted T cells, or PBMCs. A de-identified subject ID, COVID-19 status, age in years and sex were almost always included in the sample metadata. Where available, HLA class I and class II types were obtained from metadata supplied by the sample provider rather than from assay-based typing. Deeply sampled blood TCRbeta repertoires from subjects exposed to, actively infected with, or recovered from COVID-19 were included in the dataset. The samples were drawn from the first 160 participants of the ongoing ImmuneRACE study and from about 1,200 subjects provided by 6 global collaborators. A freely available public database, intended as a resource for researchers studying the immune response to SARS-CoV-2, is where the repertoires were released. Overall study outcomes, separate from this receptor: How much clinical and demographic metadata was included differed by source and by participant, and the metadata was provided uncurated.

Regarding this clone: Its antigen remains undetermined. The sample holds no much larger clone one base away, and base qualities are not on file.

TCRbeta CDR3 regions were amplified from genomic DNA by means of the immunoSEQ Assay, a bias-controlled multiplex PCR. From the authors' description of their analysis: Nucleated cell counts per sample were estimated from amplification of reference gene primers within the assay. To quantify the absolute abundance of each unique TCRbeta CDR3 rearrangement, sequence reads were collapsed and filtered. For each sample, productive Simpson clonality was calculated by taking the square root of Simpson's diversity index across productive rearrangements. As stored in TCRdb, this immuneACCESS dataset retains in-frame rearrangements with V and J assigned. A fraction of the clones does not appear; measured against another copy, unresolved V genes explain less than half of the discrepancy, and the remainder lacks a known reason. V and J calls and clone size follow that table, whereas D and trimming were derived from the DNA. This sample has 80,000 to 100,000 clones in its table, and roughly nine tenths of those were observed once. The ten top clones hold about 3% of the sample.

V ends up 3 bases short and J 4 bases short, with an unmatched junction base count of 3. The CDR3 goes from the cysteine to the phenylalanine over 14 residues. Of the read, only the CDR3 DNA is kept; its 42 bases are in frame from base 1. Taken from the germline V gene, the CDR1 and CDR2 loops are KGHSH and LQKENI. Whole blood was collected in K2EDTA tubes by collaborating institutions according to the institutions' own protocols. For TCRbeta analysis, collaborators shipped samples as frozen whole blood, isolated PBMCs, or DNA extracted from either of those sample types. The rearrangement joined TRBV18 to TRBJ1-5, and 7 junction bases match TRBD1. The sequence derives from a woman aged 45-65 years with active or convalescent COVID-19. The sequencing input was peripheral blood. The CDR3 region: CASSPDRVNQPQHF. In nucleotides, the sequence is TGTGCCAGCTCACCCGACAGGGTAAATCAGCCCCAGCATTTT.